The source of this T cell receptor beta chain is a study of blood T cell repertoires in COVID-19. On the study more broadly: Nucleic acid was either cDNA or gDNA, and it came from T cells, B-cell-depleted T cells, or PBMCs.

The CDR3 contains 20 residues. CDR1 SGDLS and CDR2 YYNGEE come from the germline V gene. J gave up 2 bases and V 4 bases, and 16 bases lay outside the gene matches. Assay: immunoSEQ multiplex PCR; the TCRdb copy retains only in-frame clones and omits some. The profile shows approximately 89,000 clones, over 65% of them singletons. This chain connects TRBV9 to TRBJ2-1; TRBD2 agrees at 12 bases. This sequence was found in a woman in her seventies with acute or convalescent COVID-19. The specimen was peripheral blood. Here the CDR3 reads CASSPRTSGAGVGTYNEQFF. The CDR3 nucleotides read TGTGCCAGCAGCCCCCGGACTAGCGGGGCAGGAGTAGGGACCTACAATGAGCAGTTCTTC.